This TCR beta chain was found in a study of blood T cell repertoires in COVID-19. Study-wide background: Specimens from acute and convalescent COVID-19 originated in the United States, Italy and Spain. T cells, B-cell-depleted T cells, or PBMCs provided the cDNA or gDNA that served as material.

Per the authors' pipeline: How many nucleated cells were present was estimated from reference gene primer amplification. Using immunoSEQ multiplex PCR, the repertoire was profiled, and TCRdb retains in-frame clones only, with some absent. That table is the source of V, J and clone size, and D and trimming were worked out from the DNA. The profile shows around 59,000 clones, roughly 88% of them singletons. This CDR3 region has 16 residues. Germline-derived CDR1 and CDR2 are SGHRS and YFSETQ. V was pared by 0 bases and J by 0 bases, with 9 bases between. V is TRBV5-1 and J is TRBJ2-2; D is unresolved. The material sequenced was peripheral blood. The receptor was isolated from a man in his 60s with acute or convalescent COVID-19. As DNA, the CDR3 is TGCGCCAGCAGCTTGGCGGTACTGTCGAACACCGGGGAGCTGTTTTTT. Translated: CASSLAVLSNTGELFF.